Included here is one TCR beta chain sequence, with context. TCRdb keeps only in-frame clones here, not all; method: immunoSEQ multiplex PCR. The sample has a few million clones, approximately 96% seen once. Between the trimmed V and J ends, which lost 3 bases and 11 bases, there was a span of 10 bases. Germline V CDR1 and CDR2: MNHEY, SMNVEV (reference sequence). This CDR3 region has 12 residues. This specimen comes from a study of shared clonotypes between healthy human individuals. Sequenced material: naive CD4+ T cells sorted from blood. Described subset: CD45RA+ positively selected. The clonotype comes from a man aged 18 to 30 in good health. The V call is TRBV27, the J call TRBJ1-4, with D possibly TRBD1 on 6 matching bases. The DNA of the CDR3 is TGTGCCAGCAGTTTGTCAGGGGACAAACTGTTTTTT. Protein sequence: CASSLSGDKLFF. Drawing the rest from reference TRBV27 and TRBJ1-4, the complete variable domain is EAQVTQNPRYLITVTGKKLTVTCSQNMNHEYMSWYRQDPGLGLRQIYYSMNVEVTDKGDVPEGYKVSRKEKRNFPLILESPSPNQTSLYFCASSLSGDKLFFGSGTQLSVL.